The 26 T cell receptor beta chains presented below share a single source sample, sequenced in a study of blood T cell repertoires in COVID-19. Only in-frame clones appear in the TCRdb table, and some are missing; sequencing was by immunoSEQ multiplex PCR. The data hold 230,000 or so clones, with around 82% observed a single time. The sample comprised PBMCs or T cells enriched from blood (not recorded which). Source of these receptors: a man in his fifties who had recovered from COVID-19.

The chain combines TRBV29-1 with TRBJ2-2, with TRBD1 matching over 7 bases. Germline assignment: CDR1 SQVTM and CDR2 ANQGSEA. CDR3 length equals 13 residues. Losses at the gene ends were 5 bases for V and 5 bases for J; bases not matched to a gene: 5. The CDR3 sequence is CSVRQGWTGELFF. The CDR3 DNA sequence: TGCAGCGTTCGACAGGGATGGACCGGGGAGCTGTTTTTT.

CDR3: CASHDRTYNSPLHF. The CDR3 DNA is TGTGCCAGCCACGACCGGACTTATAATTCACCCCTCCACTTT. The chain carries TRBV27 and TRBJ1-6; D unresolved. Trimming shortened V by 8 bases and J by 4 bases, and 12 bases separated the two germline ends. This CDR3 comprises 14 residues. Germline loops: CDR1 MNHEY, CDR2 SMNVEV (reference sequence).

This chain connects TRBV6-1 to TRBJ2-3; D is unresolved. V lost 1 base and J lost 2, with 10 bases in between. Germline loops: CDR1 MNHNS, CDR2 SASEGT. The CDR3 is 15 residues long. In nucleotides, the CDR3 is TGTGCCAGCAGTGAAGTTTGGTCTAACACAGATACGCAGTATTTT. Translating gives CASSEVWSNTDTQYF.

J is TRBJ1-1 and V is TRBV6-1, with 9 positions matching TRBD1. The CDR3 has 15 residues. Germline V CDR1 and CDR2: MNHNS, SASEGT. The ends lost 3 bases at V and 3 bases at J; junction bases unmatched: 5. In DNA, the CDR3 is TGTGCCAGCAGTGATGGGACAGGGTACGACACTGAAGCTTTCTTT. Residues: CASSDGTGYDTEAFF.

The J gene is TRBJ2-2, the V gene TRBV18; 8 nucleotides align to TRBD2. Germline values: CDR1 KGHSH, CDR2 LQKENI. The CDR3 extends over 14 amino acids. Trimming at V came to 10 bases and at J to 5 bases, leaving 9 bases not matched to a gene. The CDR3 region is CATQGRGRTGELFF. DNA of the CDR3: TGTGCCACCCAAGGCCGCGGGAGGACCGGGGAGCTGTTTTTT.

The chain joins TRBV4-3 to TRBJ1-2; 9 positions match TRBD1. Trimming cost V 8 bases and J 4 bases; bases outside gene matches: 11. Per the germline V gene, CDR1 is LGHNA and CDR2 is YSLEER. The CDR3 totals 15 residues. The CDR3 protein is CASARGGQGAYGYTF. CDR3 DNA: TGCGCCAGCGCTCGGGGGGGACAGGGAGCCTATGGCTACACCTTC.

DNA for the CDR3: TGCGCCAGCAGTGTAGGACTAGCGGGGGAGCTGTTTTTT. Residues: CASSVGLAGELFF. The chain combines TRBV10-2 with TRBJ2-2; 9 bases line up with TRBD2. CDR1 WSHSY and CDR2 SAAADI come from the germline V gene. The CDR3 runs to 13 residues. Unmatched junction bases numbered 2, after V lost 4 bases and J lost 8 bases.

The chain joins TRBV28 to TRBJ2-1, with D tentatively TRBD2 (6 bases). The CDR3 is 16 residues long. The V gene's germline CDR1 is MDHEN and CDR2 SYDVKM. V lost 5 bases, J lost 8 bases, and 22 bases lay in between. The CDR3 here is CASSPGTVGSTDEQFF. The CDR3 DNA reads TGTGCCAGCAGTCCCGGGACTGTGGGAAGTACCGATGAGCAGTTCTTC.

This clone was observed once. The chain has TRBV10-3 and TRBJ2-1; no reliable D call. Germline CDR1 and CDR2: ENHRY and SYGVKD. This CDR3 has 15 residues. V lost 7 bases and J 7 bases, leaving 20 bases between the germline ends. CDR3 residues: CAIKAGATRKNEQFF. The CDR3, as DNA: TGTGCCATCAAGGCCGGAGCGACCCGTAAGAATGAGCAGTTCTTC.

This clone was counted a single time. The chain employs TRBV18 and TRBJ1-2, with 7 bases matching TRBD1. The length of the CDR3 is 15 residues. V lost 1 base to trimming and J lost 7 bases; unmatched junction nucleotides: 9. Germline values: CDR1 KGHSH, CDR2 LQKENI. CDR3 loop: CASSPQAQGVSGYTF. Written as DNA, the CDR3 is TGTGCCAGCTCACCACAAGCCCAGGGGGTTAGTGGCTACACCTTC.

The CDR3 reads CASSASGTGGGYTF. For the CDR3, the DNA is TGCGCCAGCAGCGCCTCCGGGACAGGGGGTGGCTACACCTTC. The V and J genes are TRBV5-1 and TRBJ1-2; the match to TRBD1 covers 11 bases. The germline V gene has CDR1 SGHRS and CDR2 YFSETQ. J lost 7 bases, V lost 4 bases, and 6 bases had no gene match. The CDR3 spans 14 residues.

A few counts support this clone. As DNA, the CDR3 is TGTGCCAGCAGTTTAGGGGGGTCAGATACCCTCTTATATGGCTACACCTTC. Encoded protein: CASSLGGSDTLLYGYTF. The chain links TRBV27 to TRBJ1-2; D is possibly TRBD1 (5 bases). The V gene lost 2 bases and the J gene lost 5 bases, with 21 bases spanning the gap. This CDR3 is 17 amino acids long. The germline CDR1 and CDR2 sequences are MNHEY and SMNVEV (reference sequence).

CDR3 sequence reads: CAIRATSGRGETQYF. CDR3 DNA: TGTGCCATCAGGGCGACTAGCGGGAGGGGAGAGACCCAGTACTTC. The chain is built from TRBV10-3 and TRBJ2-5; 14 bases are shared with TRBD2. This CDR3 has 15 amino acids. The trim removed 6 bases at V and 4 bases at J, leaving 4 bases unmatched. The germline V gene encodes CDR1 ENHRY and CDR2 SYGVKD.

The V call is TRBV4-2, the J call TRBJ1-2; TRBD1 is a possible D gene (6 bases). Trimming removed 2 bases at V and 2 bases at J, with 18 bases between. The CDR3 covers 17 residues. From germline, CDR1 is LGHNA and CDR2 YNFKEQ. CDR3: CASSQPDREVLNYGYTF. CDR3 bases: TGTGCCAGCAGCCAACCGGACAGAGAAGTCTTAAACTATGGCTACACCTTC.

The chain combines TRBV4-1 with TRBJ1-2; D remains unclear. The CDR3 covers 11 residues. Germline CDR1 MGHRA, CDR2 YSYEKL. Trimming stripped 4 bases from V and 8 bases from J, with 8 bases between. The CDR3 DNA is TGCGCCAGCAGCCGGGAGGGCGGCTACACCTTC. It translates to CASSREGGYTF.

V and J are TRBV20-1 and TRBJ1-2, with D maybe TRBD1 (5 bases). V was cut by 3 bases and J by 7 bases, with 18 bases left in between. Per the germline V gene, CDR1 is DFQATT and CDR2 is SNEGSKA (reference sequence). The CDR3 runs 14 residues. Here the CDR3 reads CSASLPQGRSGYTF. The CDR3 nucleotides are TGCAGTGCTAGTCTTCCCCAGGGTCGGAGTGGCTACACCTTC.

The CDR3 is CASSEVLLAGVQETQYF. CDR3 coding DNA: TGTGCCAGCAGTGAAGTCCTTCTAGCGGGAGTCCAAGAGACCCAGTACTTC. This chain joins TRBV6-1 and TRBJ2-5, with TRBD2 matching over 10 bases. The CDR3 is made up of 17 amino acids. V shed 1 base and J 1 base; nucleotides not matched to a gene: 6. CDR1 is MNHNS and CDR2 is SASEGT in the germline V gene.

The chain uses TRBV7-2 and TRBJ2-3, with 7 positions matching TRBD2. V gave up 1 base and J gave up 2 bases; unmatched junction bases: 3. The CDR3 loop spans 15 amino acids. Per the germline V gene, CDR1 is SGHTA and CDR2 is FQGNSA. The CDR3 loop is CASSLGAGVTDTQYF. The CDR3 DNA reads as TGTGCCAGCAGCTTAGGGGCGGGGGTCACAGATACGCAGTATTTT.

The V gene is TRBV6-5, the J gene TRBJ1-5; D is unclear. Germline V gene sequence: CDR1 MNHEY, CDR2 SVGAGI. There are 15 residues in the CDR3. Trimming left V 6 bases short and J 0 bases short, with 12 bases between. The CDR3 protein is CASRKDTISNQPQHF. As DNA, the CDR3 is TGTGCCAGCAGAAAAGACACAATTAGCAATCAGCCCCAGCATTTT.

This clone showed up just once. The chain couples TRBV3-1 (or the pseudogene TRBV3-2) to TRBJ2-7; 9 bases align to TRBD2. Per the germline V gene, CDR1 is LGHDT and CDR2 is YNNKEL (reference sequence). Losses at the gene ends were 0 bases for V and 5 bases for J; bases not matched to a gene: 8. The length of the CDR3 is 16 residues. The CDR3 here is CASSQDIGLAPDEQYF. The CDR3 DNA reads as TGTGCCAGCAGCCAAGATATAGGACTAGCGCCCGACGAGCAGTACTTC.

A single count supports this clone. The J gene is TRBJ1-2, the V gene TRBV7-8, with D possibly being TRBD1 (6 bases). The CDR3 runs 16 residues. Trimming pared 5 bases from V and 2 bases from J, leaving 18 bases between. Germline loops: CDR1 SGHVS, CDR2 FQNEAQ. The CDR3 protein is CASSPRRGQGNYGYTF. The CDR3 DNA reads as TGTGCCAGCAGCCCCAGGCGGGGGCAGGGCAACTATGGCTACACCTTC. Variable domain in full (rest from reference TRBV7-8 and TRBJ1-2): GAGVSQSPRYKVAKRGQDVALRCDPISGHVSLFWYQQALGQGPEFLTYFQNEAQLDKSGLPSDRFFAERPEGSVSTLKIQRTQQEDSAVYLCASSPRRGQGNYGYTFGSGTRLTVV.

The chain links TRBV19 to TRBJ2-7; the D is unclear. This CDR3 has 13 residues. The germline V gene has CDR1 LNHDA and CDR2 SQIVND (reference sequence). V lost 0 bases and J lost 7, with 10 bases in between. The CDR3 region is CASSIDLGREQYF. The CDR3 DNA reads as TGTGCCAGTAGTATAGATCTAGGAAGGGAGCAGTACTTC.

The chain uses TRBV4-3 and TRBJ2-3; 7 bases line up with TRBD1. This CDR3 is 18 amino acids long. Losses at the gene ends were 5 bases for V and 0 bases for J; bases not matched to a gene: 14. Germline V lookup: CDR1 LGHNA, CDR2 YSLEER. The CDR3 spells CASSSRPPGTDSTDTQYF. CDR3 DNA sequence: TGCGCCAGCAGCTCGCGCCCACCCGGGACAGACAGCACAGATACGCAGTATTTT.

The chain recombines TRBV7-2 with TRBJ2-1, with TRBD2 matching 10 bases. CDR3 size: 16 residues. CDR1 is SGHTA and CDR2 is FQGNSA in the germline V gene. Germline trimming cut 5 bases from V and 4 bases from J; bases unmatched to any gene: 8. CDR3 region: CASSPDSGRRYNEQFF. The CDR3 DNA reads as TGTGCCAGCAGCCCCGATAGCGGGAGGCGTTACAATGAGCAGTTCTTC.

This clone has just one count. CDR3 protein: CASSTRTSGRSGELFF. The DNA for the CDR3 is TGTGCCAGCAGCACCAGGACTAGCGGGAGGTCTGGGGAGCTGTTTTTT. The rearrangement joins TRBV7-6 to TRBJ2-2, with TRBD2 identical over 14 bases. Germline values: CDR1 SGHVS, CDR2 FNYEAQ. The CDR3 covers 16 residues. V lost 5 bases to trimming and J lost 8 bases; unmatched junction nucleotides: 7.

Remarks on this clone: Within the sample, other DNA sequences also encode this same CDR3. This CDR3 reads CASSPRGNTEAFF. The DNA of the CDR3 is TGTGCCAGCAGTCCGCGGGGGAACACTGAAGCTTTCTTT. The rearrangement joins TRBV12-3 or TRBV12-4 to TRBJ1-1; D remains unclear. There are 13 residues in the CDR3. With 5 bases removed from V and 1 base from J, the gap between germline ends came to 8 bases.